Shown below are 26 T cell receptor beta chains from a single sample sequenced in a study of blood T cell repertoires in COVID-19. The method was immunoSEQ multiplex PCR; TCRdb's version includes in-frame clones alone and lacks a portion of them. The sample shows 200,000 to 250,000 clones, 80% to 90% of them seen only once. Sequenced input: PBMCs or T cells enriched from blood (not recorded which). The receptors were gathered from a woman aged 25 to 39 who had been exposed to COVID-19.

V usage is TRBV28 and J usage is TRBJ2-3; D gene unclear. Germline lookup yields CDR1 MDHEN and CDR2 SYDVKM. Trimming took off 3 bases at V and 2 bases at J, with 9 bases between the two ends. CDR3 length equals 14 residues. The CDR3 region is CASSLFSITDTQYF. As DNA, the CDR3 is TGTGCCAGCAGTTTGTTCTCTATCACAGATACGCAGTATTTT.

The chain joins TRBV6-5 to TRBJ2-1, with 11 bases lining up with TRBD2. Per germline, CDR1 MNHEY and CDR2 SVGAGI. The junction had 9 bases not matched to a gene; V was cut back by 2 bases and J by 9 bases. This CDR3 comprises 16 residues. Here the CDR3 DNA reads TGTGCCAGCAGTTACCTCCCTAGCGGGAGGTGGAGTGAGCAGTTCTTC. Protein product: CASSYLPSGRWSEQFF.

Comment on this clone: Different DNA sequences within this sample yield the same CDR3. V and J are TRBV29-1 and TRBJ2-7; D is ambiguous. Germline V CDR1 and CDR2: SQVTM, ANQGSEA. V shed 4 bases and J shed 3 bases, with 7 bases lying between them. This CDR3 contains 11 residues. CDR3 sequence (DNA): TGCAGCGTTGGGGCCAGCTACGAGCAGTACTTC. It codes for CSVGASYEQYF.

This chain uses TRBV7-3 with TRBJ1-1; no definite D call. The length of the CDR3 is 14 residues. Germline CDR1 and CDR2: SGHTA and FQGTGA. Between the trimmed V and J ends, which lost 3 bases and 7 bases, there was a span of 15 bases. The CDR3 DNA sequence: TGTGCCAGCAGCTTGTATCAGGAGGGAGGTGAAGCTTTCTTT. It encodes CASSLYQEGGEAFF. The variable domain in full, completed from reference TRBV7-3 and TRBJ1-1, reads GAGVSQTPSNKVTEKGKYVELRCDPISGHTALYWYRQSLGQGPEFLIYFQGTGAADDSGLPNDRFFAVRPEGSVSTLKIQRTERGDSAVYLCASSLYQEGGEAFFGQGTRLTVV.

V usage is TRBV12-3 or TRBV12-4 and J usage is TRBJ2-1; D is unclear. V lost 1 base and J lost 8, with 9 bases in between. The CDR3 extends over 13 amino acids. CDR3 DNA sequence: TGTGCCAGCAGTTTAGATCAGTTCCATGAGCAGTTCTTC. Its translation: CASSLDQFHEQFF.

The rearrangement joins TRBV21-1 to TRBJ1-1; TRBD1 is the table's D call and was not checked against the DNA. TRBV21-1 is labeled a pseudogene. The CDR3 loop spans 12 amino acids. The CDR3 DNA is TGTGCCAGCAGTGACCAGGATGTCGAAGCTTTCTTT. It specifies CASSDQDVEAFF.

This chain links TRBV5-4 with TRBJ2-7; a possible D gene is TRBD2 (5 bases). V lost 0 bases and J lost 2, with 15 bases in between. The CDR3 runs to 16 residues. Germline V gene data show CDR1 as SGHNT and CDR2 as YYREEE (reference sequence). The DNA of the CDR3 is TGTGCCAGCAGCTTGGACCTTAAGCGGAGCGCCTACGAGCAGTACTTC. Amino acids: CASSLDLKRSAYEQYF. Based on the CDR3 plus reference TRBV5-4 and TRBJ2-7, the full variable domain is ETGVTQSPTHLIKTRGQQVTLRCSSQSGHNTVSWYQQALGQGPQFIFQYYREEENGRGNFPPRFSGLQFPNYSSELNVNALELDDSALYLCASSLDLKRSAYEQYFGPGTRLTVT.

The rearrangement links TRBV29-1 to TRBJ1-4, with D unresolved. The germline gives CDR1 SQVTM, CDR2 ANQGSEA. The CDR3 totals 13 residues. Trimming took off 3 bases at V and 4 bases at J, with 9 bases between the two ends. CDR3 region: CSVERAVNEKLFF. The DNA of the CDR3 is TGCAGCGTTGAGAGGGCAGTTAATGAAAAACTGTTTTTT.

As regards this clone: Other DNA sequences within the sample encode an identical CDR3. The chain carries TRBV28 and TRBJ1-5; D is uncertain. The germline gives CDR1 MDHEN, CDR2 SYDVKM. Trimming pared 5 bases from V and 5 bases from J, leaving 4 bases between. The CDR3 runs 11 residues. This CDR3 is CASSLHQPQHF. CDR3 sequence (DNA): TGTGCCAGCAGTCTTCATCAGCCCCAGCATTTT.

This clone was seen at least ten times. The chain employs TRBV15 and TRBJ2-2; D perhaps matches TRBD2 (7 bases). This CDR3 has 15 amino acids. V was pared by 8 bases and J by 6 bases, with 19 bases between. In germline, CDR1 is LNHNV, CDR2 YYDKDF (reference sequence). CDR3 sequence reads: CATRGGAGASGELFF. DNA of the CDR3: TGTGCCACCCGTGGGGGGGCGGGAGCTTCCGGGGAGCTGTTTTTT.

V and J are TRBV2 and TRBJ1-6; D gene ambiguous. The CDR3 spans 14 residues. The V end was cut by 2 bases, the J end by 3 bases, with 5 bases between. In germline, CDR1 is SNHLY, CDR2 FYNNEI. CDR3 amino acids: CASSENSYNSPLHF. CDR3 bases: TGTGCCAGCAGTGAAAACAGCTATAATTCACCCCTCCACTTT.

The CDR3 region is CASSEYSRATNEQFF. CDR3 DNA sequence: TGTGCCAGCAGTGAATATTCGCGGGCAACCAATGAGCAGTTCTTC. The chain links TRBV25-1 to TRBJ2-1; D may be TRBD2 (5 bases). Trimming removed 0 bases from V and 6 bases from J, with 12 bases in between. Per germline, CDR1 MGHDK and CDR2 SYGVNS. The CDR3 loop spans 15 amino acids.

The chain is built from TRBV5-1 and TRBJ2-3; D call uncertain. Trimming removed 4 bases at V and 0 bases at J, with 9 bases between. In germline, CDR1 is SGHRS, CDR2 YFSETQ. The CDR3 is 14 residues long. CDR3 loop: CASSALTSTDTQYF. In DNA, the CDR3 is TGCGCCAGCAGCGCATTGACTAGCACAGATACGCAGTATTTT. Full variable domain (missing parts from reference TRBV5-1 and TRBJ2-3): KAGVTQTPRYLIKTRGQQVTLSCSPISGHRSVSWYQQTPGQGLQFLFEYFSETQRNKGNFPGRFSGRQFSNSRSEMNVSTLELGDSALYLCASSALTSTDTQYFGPGTRLTVL.

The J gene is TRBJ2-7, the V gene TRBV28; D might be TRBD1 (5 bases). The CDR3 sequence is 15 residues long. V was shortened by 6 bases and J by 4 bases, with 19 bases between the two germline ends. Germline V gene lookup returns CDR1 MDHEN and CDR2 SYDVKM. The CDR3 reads CASRPSLGRTYEQYF. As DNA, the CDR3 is TGTGCCAGCAGGCCCTCCTTGGGGCGTACGTACGAGCAGTACTTC.

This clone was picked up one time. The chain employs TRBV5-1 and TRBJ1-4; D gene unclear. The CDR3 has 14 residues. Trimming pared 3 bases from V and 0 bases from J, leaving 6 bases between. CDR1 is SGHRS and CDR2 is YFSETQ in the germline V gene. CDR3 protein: CASSYISTNEKLFF. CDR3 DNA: TGCGCCAGCAGCTATATTTCAACTAATGAAAAACTGTTTTTT.

The CDR3, as DNA: TGTGCCAGTAGAGACCCCGGCAGGGACACTGAAGCTTTCTTT. Protein product: CASRDPGRDTEAFF. The chain carries TRBV19 and TRBJ1-1; a possible D gene is TRBD1 (5 bases). Germline V gene data show CDR1 as LNHDA and CDR2 as SQIVND (reference sequence). Trimming stripped 6 bases from V and 3 bases from J, with 14 bases between. The CDR3 is made up of 14 amino acids.

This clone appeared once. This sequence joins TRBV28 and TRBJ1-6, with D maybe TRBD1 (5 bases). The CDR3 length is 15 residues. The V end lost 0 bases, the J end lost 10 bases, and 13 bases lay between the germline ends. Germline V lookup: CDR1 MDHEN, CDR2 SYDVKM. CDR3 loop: CASSLWGQGSSPLHF. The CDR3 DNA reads TGTGCCAGCAGTTTATGGGGTCAGGGATCCTCACCCCTCCACTTT.

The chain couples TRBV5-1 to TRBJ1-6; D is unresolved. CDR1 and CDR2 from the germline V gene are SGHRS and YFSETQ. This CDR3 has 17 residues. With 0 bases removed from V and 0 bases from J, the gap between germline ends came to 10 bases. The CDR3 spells CASSLDLRSSYNSPLHF. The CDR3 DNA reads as TGCGCCAGCAGCTTGGACCTTAGGAGCTCCTATAATTCACCCCTCCACTTT.

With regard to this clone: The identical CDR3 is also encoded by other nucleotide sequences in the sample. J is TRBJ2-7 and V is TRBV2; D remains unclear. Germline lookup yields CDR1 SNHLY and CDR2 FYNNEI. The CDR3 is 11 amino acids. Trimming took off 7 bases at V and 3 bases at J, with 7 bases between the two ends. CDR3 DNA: TGTGCCAGCAAGCACAGCTACGAGCAGTACTTC. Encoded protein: CASKHSYEQYF.

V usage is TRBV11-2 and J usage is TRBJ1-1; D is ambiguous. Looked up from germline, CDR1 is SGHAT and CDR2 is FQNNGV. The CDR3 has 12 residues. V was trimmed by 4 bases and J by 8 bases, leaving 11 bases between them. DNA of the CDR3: TGTGCCAGCAGCTCCCTACTGAGCGAAGCTTTCTTT. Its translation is CASSSLLSEAFF.

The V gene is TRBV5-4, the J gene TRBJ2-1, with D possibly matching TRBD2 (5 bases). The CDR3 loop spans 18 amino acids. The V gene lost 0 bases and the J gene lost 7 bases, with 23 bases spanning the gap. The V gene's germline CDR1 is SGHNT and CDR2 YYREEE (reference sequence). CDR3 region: CASSLGTGRDGSLNEQFF. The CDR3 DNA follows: TGTGCCAGCAGCTTGGGGACTGGAAGAGATGGCTCGTTGAATGAGCAGTTCTTC. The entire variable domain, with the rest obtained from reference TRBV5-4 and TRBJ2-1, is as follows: ETGVTQSPTHLIKTRGQQVTLRCSSQSGHNTVSWYQQALGQGPQFIFQYYREEENGRGNFPPRFSGLQFPNYSSELNVNALELDDSALYLCASSLGTGRDGSLNEQFFGPGTRLTVL.

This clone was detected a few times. As DNA, the CDR3 is TGTGCCAGCAGCTCGACCGGGACAGGGTCCTACGAGCAGTACTTC. Encoded protein: CASSSTGTGSYEQYF. The chain recombines TRBV7-9 with TRBJ2-7; 9 nucleotides agree with TRBD1. The CDR3 extends over 15 amino acids. Germline V gives CDR1 SEHNR, CDR2 FQNEAQ (reference sequence). J gave up 1 base and V 4 bases, and 5 bases lay outside the gene matches.

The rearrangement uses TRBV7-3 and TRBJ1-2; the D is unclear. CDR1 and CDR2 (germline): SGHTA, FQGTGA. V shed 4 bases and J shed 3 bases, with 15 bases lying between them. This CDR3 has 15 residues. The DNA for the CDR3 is TGTGCCAGCAGCTCTACGGGCAGCGGGGACTATGGCTACACCTTC. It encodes CASSSTGSGDYGYTF.

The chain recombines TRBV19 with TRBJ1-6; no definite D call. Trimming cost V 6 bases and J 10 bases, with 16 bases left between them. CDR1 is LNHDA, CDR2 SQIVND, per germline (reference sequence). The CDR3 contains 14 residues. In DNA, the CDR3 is TGTGCCAGTAGCGCCTCTAGGTTGAACTCACCCCTCCACTTT. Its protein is CASSASRLNSPLHF.

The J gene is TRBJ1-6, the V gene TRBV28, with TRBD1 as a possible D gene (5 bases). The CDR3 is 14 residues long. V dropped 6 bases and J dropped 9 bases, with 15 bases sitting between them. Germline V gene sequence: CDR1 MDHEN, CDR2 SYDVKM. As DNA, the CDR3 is TGTGCCAGCAGATCCGGGACCGGGGGTTCACCCCTCCACTTT. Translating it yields CASRSGTGGSPLHF.

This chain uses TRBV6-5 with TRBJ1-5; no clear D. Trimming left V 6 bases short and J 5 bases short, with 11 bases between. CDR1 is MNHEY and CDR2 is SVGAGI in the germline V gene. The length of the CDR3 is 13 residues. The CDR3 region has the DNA TGTGCCAGCAGGCGGTCGTCCGATCAGCCCCAGCATTTT. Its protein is CASRRSSDQPQHF.